The source of this T cell receptor beta chain is a study of OX40 agonist ivuxolimab in advanced cancers. Whole-study results and caveats: In CD8+ T cells, expanded clones were on average more numerous than in CD4+.

TCRdb's table, derived via immunoSEQ multiplex PCR, lists solely in-frame clones and lacks some. The sample holds under 60,000 clones, 85% to 90% seen once. Regarding this clone: Its antigen is not identified.

This CDR3 has 14 residues. The germline V gene encodes CDR1 SEHNR and CDR2 FQNEAQ (reference sequence). Trimming pared 1 base from V and 3 bases from J, leaving 10 bases between. Source: CD4+ or CD8+ T cells sorted from blood, taken in a trial of the OX40 agonist ivuxolimab. This receptor was identified in an adult with an advanced solid tumor such as melanoma, head and neck, liver or kidney cancer. The V call is TRBV7-9, the J call TRBJ2-7, with TRBD2 as a possible D gene (5 bases). CDR3 sequence (DNA): TGTGCCAGCAGCTTAGATCTGGACTTCTACGAGCAGTACTTC. The encoded protein is CASSLDLDFYEQYF. The variable domain in full, completed from reference TRBV7-9 and TRBJ2-7, reads DTGVSQNPRHKITKRGQNVTFRCDPISEHNRLYWYRQTLGQGPEFLTYFQNEAQLEKSRLLSDRFSAERPKGSFSTLEIQRTEQGDSAMYLCASSLDLDFYEQYFGPGTRLTVT.